This is a list of T cell receptor beta chains from one sample in a study of cytomegalovirus exposure and HLA in healthy donors. Here immunoSEQ multiplex PCR was the method, and the copy in TCRdb shows in-frame clones only, minus some. Among 100,000 to 150,000 clones listed, 80% were seen once. The sequenced material came from PBMCs. The receptors stem from a man aged 25 to 40 in good health and CMV-seropositive. Each CDR3 is given without its conserved first and last residue. The listing skips clone size in some rows; elsewhere it reads once, few, many or a size class.

clone_size: NA
v_call: TRBV7-2
j_call: TRBJ2-3
cdr3_aa: ASRPSDGTDTQY

clone_size: NA
v_call: TRBV7-9
j_call: TRBJ2-6
cdr3_aa: ASSSQGQSSGANVLT

clone_size: few
v_call: TRBV11-1
j_call: TRBJ2-2
cdr3_aa: ASSRGQYTGELF

clone_size: NA
v_call: TRBV2
j_call: TRBJ1-2
cdr3_aa: ASRAGGLGYGYT

clone_size: NA
v_call: TRBV4-1
j_call: TRBJ2-7
cdr3_aa: ASSPRASGGPTHYEQY

clone_size: NA
v_call: TRBV28
j_call: TRBJ2-5
cdr3_aa: ITSVGGTAEETQY

clone_size: NA
v_call: TRBV10-3
j_call: TRBJ2-3
cdr3_aa: AISVRLAGSTDTQY

clone_size: NA
v_call: TRBV5-1
j_call: TRBJ2-7
cdr3_aa: ASSLRGQAHEQY

clone_size: NA
v_call: TRBV10-1
j_call: TRBJ1-1
cdr3_aa: ASSRRGGHTEAF

clone_size: NA
v_call: TRBV5-5
j_call: TRBJ1-2
cdr3_aa: ASSRAGVPNYGYT

clone_size: once
v_call: TRBV18
j_call: TRBJ2-3
cdr3_aa: ASSPTGSTDTQY

clone_size: NA
v_call: TRBV7-2
j_call: TRBJ2-2
cdr3_aa: ASSSYRGGNTGELF

clone_size: once
v_call: TRBV27
j_call: TRBJ1-2
cdr3_aa: ASSFARGHYYGYT

clone_size: NA
v_call: TRBV27
j_call: TRBJ1-1
cdr3_aa: ASSLGVRMNTEAF

clone_size: NA
v_call: TRBV14
j_call: TRBJ1-1
cdr3_aa: ASSQDLGIVGATEAF

clone_size: NA
v_call: TRBV7-6
j_call: TRBJ2-5
cdr3_aa: ASSLGLAVGETQY

clone_size: NA
v_call: TRBV2
j_call: TRBJ2-1
cdr3_aa: ASSFDREAGRSEQF

clone_size: NA
v_call: TRBV7-2
j_call: TRBJ2-3
cdr3_aa: ASSRARGGIMDTQY

clone_size: once
v_call: TRBV19
j_call: TRBJ2-3
cdr3_aa: ASSRQGRTDTQY

clone_size: few
v_call: TRBV19
j_call: TRBJ1-5
cdr3_aa: ASSDRVEWNQPQH

clone_size: NA
v_call: TRBV27
j_call: TRBJ2-7
cdr3_aa: ASSLDRHYEQY

clone_size: NA
v_call: TRBV7-3
j_call: TRBJ2-1
cdr3_aa: ASSLTAGEGNEQF

clone_size: NA
v_call: TRBV7-8
j_call: TRBJ2-7
cdr3_aa: ASSPTEYEQY

clone_size: once
v_call: TRBV7-9
j_call: TRBJ1-5
cdr3_aa: ASSSTGMAQPQH

clone_size: few
v_call: TRBV28
j_call: TRBJ2-1
cdr3_aa: ASSLPQGTGVNEQF

clone_size: many
v_call: TRBV6-6
j_call: TRBJ1-5
cdr3_aa: ASSPQGGRPQH

clone_size: NA
v_call: TRBV9
j_call: TRBJ2-7
cdr3_aa: ASSVGPTAIYEQY

clone_size: NA
v_call: TRBV2
j_call: TRBJ2-5
cdr3_aa: ASSRTSGGPSQY

clone_size: NA
v_call: TRBV25-1
j_call: TRBJ1-1
cdr3_aa: ASSRERTGVAAF

clone_size: few
v_call: TRBV5-1
j_call: TRBJ1-2
cdr3_aa: ASSLEGANYGYT

clone_size: NA
v_call: TRBV6-1
j_call: TRBJ2-3
cdr3_aa: ASTETGDTQY

clone_size: NA
v_call: TRBV18
j_call: TRBJ1-4
cdr3_aa: ASSPLREPHEKLF

clone_size: NA
v_call: TRBV19
j_call: TRBJ2-7
cdr3_aa: ASSTQGGFVNEQY

clone_size: NA
v_call: TRBV27
j_call: TRBJ1-1
cdr3_aa: ASSPAGVSEAF

clone_size: NA
v_call: TRBV19
j_call: TRBJ1-5
cdr3_aa: ASSPGSRQPQH

clone_size: NA
v_call: TRBV25-1
j_call: TRBJ1-1
cdr3_aa: ASSAQGARSTEAF

clone_size: once
v_call: TRBV5-6
j_call: TRBJ2-3
cdr3_aa: ASSLAGERGTDTQY

clone_size: NA
v_call: TRBV25-1
j_call: TRBJ1-1
cdr3_aa: ASSEFGGGTEAF

clone_size: NA
v_call: TRBV9
j_call: TRBJ2-3
cdr3_aa: ASSVALGGVGTDTQY

clone_size: few
v_call: TRBV6-6
j_call: TRBJ1-5
cdr3_aa: ASSYPDRNQH

clone_size: once
v_call: TRBV9
j_call: TRBJ1-1
cdr3_aa: ASSRGTVDRDTEAF

clone_size: NA
v_call: TRBV9
j_call: TRBJ1-1
cdr3_aa: ASSLLQGEAF

clone_size: NA
v_call: TRBV4-1
j_call: TRBJ2-7
cdr3_aa: ASSPQGKAAGEQY

clone_size: NA
v_call: TRBV19
j_call: TRBJ1-6
cdr3_aa: ASNPTGSYNSPLH

clone_size: NA
v_call: TRBV2
j_call: TRBJ2-3
cdr3_aa: ASTDRRSDTQY

clone_size: NA
v_call: TRBV18
j_call: NA
cdr3_aa: ASSPSHEQY

clone_size: NA
v_call: TRBV29-1
j_call: TRBJ2-5
cdr3_aa: SAGAGDSQETQY

clone_size: few
v_call: TRBV2
j_call: TRBJ1-6
cdr3_aa: ASSPRDSYNSPLH

clone_size: NA
v_call: TRBV29-1
j_call: TRBJ2-3
cdr3_aa: TVDTQY

clone_size: NA
v_call: TRBV5-6
j_call: TRBJ1-1
cdr3_aa: ASSLSGTGIFFAF

clone_size: NA
v_call: TRBV2
j_call: TRBJ1-3
cdr3_aa: ASNYLTGGTGNTIY

clone_size: NA
v_call: TRBV5-1
j_call: TRBJ1-3
cdr3_aa: ASSFTAGGSGNTIY

clone_size: once
v_call: TRBV6-6
j_call: TRBJ1-3
cdr3_aa: ASSYMGPGAGNTIY

clone_size: NA
v_call: TRBV7-2
j_call: TRBJ2-2
cdr3_aa: ASSLLPRGGDAGELF

clone_size: NA
v_call: TRBV7-9
j_call: TRBJ2-2
cdr3_aa: ASSPGTTNTGELF

clone_size: NA
v_call: TRBV25-1
j_call: TRBJ1-3
cdr3_aa: ASSESYPGNTIY

clone_size: NA
v_call: TRBV2
j_call: TRBJ1-6
cdr3_aa: ASRDRGRNSPLH